Listed below are T cell receptor beta chains from one sample, sequenced in a study of shared clonotypes between healthy human individuals. TCRdb's table, derived via immunoSEQ multiplex PCR, lists solely in-frame clones and lacks some. The sample records 950,000 to 1,300,000 clones, about 75% being singletons. The sequenced material came from memory CD4+ T cells sorted from blood. The receptors were sampled from a man between 18 and 29 years old in good health. Each CDR3 is given with its conserved first and last residue. D genes are given only for firm matches. Clone size appears in some rows only: once, few, many, or a class for an expanded clone.

TRBJ2-2 | TRBV6-6 | - | - | 12 | TGTGCCAGCAGTCCCTCCTTGGGGGAGCTGTTTTTT | CASSPSLGELFF
TRBJ2-5 | TRBV2 | - | - | 12 | TGTGCCAGCAACGGACCTCAAGAGACCCAGTACTTC | CASNGPQETQYF
TRBJ1-6 | TRBV2 | - | - | 15 | TGTGCCAGCAGGAAGACGGGACAACTTAATTCACCCCTCCACTTT | CASRKTGQLNSPLHF
TRBJ2-2 | TRBV5-1 | few | - | 15 | TGCGCCAGCAGCTTATCGACAGCGAACACCGGGGAGCTGTTTTTT | CASSLSTANTGELFF
TRBJ2-3 | TRBV5-4 | few | TRBD2 | 17 | TGTGCCAGCAGCCCTTGGACTAGCGGGGGGGCCACAGATACGCAGTATTTT | CASSPWTSGGATDTQYF
TRBJ1-2 | TRBV6-1 | once | - | 15 | TGTGCCAGCAGTGAATCCCCAATTGTACACTATGGCTACACCTTC | CASSESPIVHYGYTF
TRBJ1-2 | TRBV28 | once | - | 16 | TGTGCCAGCAGTCCCAGGTGGGGTGGGGGTAACTATGGCTACACCTTC | CASSPRWGGGNYGYTF
TRBJ2-1 | TRBV5-4 | many | TRBD1 | 14 | TGTGCCAGCAGCCTGGGACAGGGGTACAATGAGCAGTTCTTC | CASSLGQGYNEQFF
TRBJ2-1 | TRBV10-3 | - | - | 14 | TGTGCCATCAGTGCTGCAGGGGGGGTCAATGAGCAGTTCTTC | CAISAAGGVNEQFF
TRBJ1-1 | TRBV5-4 | - | TRBD1 | 16 | TGTGCCAGCAGCTTGGGACAGGGGGCAGGTAAGACTGAAGCTTTCTTT | CASSLGQGAGKTEAFF
TRBJ2-7 | TRBV28 | - | - | 14 | TGTGCCAGCAGTTTAAAGGGCATATACTACGAGCAGTACTTC | CASSLKGIYYEQYF
TRBJ2-5 | TRBV7-3 | - | TRBD1 | 15 | TGTGCCAGCAGCTCCTTTGGACAGGCGGCCGAGACCCAGTACTTC | CASSSFGQAAETQYF
TRBJ1-5 | TRBV7-2 | - | - | 15 | TGTGCCAGCAGCCAACTTCGGGGAGCTGGACAGCCCCAGCATTTT | CASSQLRGAGQPQHF
TRBJ2-3 | TRBV11-3 | - | - | 15 | TGTGCCAGCAGCTTAGGGGGCGGCCTCACAGATACGCAGTATTTT | CASSLGGGLTDTQYF
TRBJ2-1 | TRBV6-5 | - | - | 13 | TGTGCCAGCAGTTACTTTAAGGGGAATGAGCAGTTCTTC | CASSYFKGNEQFF
TRBJ2-5 | TRBV7-2 | - | - | 14 | TGTGCCAGCAGCCATAATATCGGATCTGAGACCCAGTACTTC | CASSHNIGSETQYF